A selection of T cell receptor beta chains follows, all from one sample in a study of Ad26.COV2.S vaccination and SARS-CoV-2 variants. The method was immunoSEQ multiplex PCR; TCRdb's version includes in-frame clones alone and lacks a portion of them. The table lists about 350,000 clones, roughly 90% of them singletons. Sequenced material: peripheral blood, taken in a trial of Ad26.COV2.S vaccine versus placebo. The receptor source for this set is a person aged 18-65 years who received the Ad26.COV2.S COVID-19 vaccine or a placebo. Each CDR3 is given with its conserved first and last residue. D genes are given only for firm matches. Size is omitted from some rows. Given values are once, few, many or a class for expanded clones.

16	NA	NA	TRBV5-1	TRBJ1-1	TGCGCCAGCAGCTTGTTGGGGGGCGCGGTCAGCACTGAAGCTTTCTTT	CASSLLGGAVSTEAFF
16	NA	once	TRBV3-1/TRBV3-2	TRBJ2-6	TGTGCCAGCATCCGGACAGTACTGTCTGGGGCCAACGTCCTGACTTTC	CASIRTVLSGANVLTF
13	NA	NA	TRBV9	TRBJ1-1	TGTGCCAGCAGCGTAGAGGGCCAGACTGAAGCTTTCTTT	CASSVEGQTEAFF
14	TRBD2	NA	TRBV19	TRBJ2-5	TGTGCCAGTAGTCCTGCGGGGGGGCAAAAGACCCAGTACTTC	CASSPAGGQKTQYF
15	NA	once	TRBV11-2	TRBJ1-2	TGTGCCAGCAGCTTTTCCTTGGACTTTCCCTATGGCTACACCTTC	CASSFSLDFPYGYTF
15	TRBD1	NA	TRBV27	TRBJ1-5	TGTGCCAGCAGTTCCGGGACAGGGGTCAATCAGCCCCAGCATTTT	CASSSGTGVNQPQHF
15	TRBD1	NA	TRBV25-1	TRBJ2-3	TGTGCCAGCAGTGCTGGACAGGCCAACACAGATACGCAGTATTTT	CASSAGQANTDTQYF
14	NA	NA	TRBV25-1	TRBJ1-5	TGTGCCAGCAGTGCCCCAGGGGAGGGGTCAGCCCAGCATTTT	CASSAPGEGSAQHF
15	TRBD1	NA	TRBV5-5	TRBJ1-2	TGTGCCAGCAGCTTGGCTGACAGGGCCAACTATGGCTACACCTTC	CASSLADRANYGYTF
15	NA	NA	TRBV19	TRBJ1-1	TGTGCCAGTAGTATTTGGTACCTCCAGAACACTGAAGCTTTCTTT	CASSIWYLQNTEAFF
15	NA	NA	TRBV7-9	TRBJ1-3	TGTGCCAGCAGCTTACAGTCGAGCTCTGGAAACACCATATATTTT	CASSLQSSSGNTIYF
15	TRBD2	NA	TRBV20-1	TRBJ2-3	TGCAGTGCTAGTGGGCGGGAGGCGGACACAGATACGCAGTATTTT	CSASGREADTDTQYF
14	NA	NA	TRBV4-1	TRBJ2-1	TGCGCCAGCAGCCAAACGGGATCAAACAATGAGCAGTTCTTC	CASSQTGSNNEQFF
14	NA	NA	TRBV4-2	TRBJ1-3	TGTGCCAGCAGCCAAGGAGGGGTTGGAAACACCATATATTTT	CASSQGGVGNTIYF
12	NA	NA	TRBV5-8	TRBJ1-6	TGTGCCAGCAGCTTGGCTAGTTCACCCCTCCACTTT	CASSLASSPLHF
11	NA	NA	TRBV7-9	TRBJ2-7	TGTGCCAGCAGCTTAGAATACGAGCAGTACTTC	CASSLEYEQYF
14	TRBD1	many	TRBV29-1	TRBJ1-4	TGCAGCGTTCCTACAGGGGCGGATAATGAAAAACTGTTTTTT	CSVPTGADNEKLFF
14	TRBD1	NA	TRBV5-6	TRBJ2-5	TGTGCCAGCAGCTTGGACAGGGGGCTGGAGACCCAGTACTTC	CASSLDRGLETQYF
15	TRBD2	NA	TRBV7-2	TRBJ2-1	TGTGCCAGCAGCTTCGGGAGGCCCTTCCACAATGAGCAGTTCTTC	CASSFGRPFHNEQFF
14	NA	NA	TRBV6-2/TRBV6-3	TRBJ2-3	TGTGCCAGCAGTTTCGGTAAGGGGCCAGATACGCAGTATTTT	CASSFGKGPDTQYF
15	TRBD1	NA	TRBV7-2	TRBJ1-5	TGTGCCAGCAGCGCATCTACAGGGGGAAATCAGCCCCAGCATTTT	CASSASTGGNQPQHF
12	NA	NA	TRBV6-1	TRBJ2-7	TGTGCCAGCAGTGAATCGACTACGGGGCAGTACTTC	CASSESTTGQYF
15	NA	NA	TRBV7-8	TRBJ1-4	TGTGCCAGCAGCTCCCAGACAGGCGCGAATGAAAAACTGTTTTTT	CASSSQTGANEKLFF
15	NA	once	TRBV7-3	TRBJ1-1	TGTGCCAGCAGCTTAAACGGGGGCGAGGACACTGAAGCTTTCTTT	CASSLNGGEDTEAFF
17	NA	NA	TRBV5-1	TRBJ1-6	TGCGCCAGCAGCTTGGGGGCAGGGCCCATCTATAATTCACCCCTCCACTTT	CASSLGAGPIYNSPLHF